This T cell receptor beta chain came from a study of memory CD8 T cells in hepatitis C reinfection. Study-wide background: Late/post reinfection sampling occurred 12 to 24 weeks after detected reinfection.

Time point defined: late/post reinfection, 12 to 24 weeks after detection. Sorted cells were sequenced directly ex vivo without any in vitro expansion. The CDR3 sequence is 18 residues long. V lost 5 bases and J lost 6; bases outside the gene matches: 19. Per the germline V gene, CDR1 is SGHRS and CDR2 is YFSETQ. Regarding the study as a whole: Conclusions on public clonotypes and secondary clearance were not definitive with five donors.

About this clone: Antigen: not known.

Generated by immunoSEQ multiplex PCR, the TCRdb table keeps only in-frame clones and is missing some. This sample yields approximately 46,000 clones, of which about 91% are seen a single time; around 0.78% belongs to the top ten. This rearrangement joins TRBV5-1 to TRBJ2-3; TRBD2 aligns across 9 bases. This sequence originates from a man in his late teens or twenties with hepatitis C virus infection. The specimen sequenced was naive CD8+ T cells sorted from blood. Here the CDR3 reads CASRNLPFLREGLDTQYF. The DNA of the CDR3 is TGCGCCAGCAGAAACTTACCCTTTTTGCGGGAGGGACTTGATACGCAGTATTTT.